The T cell receptor (beta chain) under discussion was sequenced for a study of T cells after yellow fever vaccination. TCRdb used MiXCR to reprocess the 5' RACE reads, holding one entry per CDR3 protein. Of 200,000 to 300,000 distinct CDR3 sequences in the sample, roughly 6.3% were seen once. Germline loops: CDR1 LNHNV, CDR2 YYDKDF (reference sequence). Trimming removed 4 bases from V and 7 bases from J; junction bases left unmatched: 11. This CDR3 region has 16 residues. This clonotype originated in a man younger than 45 who received the YFV17D yellow fever vaccine. This chain links TRBV15 with TRBJ2-1; 9 bases are a match to TRBD2. The input for sequencing was CD4+ T cells sorted from PBMCs, taken on the day of the yellow fever booster vaccination. CDR3 nucleotides: TGTGCCACCAGCAACTTAGCGGGAGTTAGTAGGAATGAGCAGTTCTTC. It specifies CATSNLAGVSRNEQFF.